The next 10 T cell receptor beta chains were all read from a single sample in a study of blood T cell repertoires in COVID-19 (TCRdb year 2020). The library relied on the immunoSEQ multiplex PCR assay. TCRdb obtained this table from immuneACCESS and retained in-frame rearrangements with V and J assigned. These tables miss some clones; where compared with another copy, unresolved V genes account for less than half of the shortfall, and the remainder is unexplained. The sample table shows a few hundred thousand clones, and 70% to 90% are seen once. About 4.2% of the sample is held by the ten biggest clonotypes. The sequencing input was PBMCs or T cells enriched from blood (not recorded which). The source is a man aged 25-45 years who had recovered from COVID-19.

J is TRBJ2-4 and V is TRBV2, with D tentatively TRBD2 (5 bases). Germline V lookup: CDR1 SNHLY, CDR2 FYNNEI. Trimming removed 4 bases at V and 3 bases at J, with 10 bases between. This CDR3 comprises 14 residues. This CDR3 reads CASSAAGLKNIQYF. The CDR3 DNA follows: TGTGCCAGCAGTGCCGCGGGCCTCAAAAACATTCAGTACTTC.

V is TRBV12-5 and J is TRBJ2-2, with 7 positions matching TRBD1. Germline assignment: CDR1 LGHNT and CDR2 FRNRAP. CDR3 length equals 16 residues. With V trimmed by 3 bases and J by 4 bases, 8 bases remained unmatched. This CDR3 reads CASGFRTGVSTGELFF. The CDR3 bases are TGTGCTAGTGGTTTCCGTACAGGGGTCTCCACCGGGGAGCTGTTTTTT.

The chain couples TRBV19 to TRBJ1-5; D gene ambiguous. CDR3 length equals 16 residues. Trimming shortened V by 3 bases and J by 5 bases, and 17 bases separated the two germline ends. The germline V gene encodes CDR1 LNHDA and CDR2 SQIVND (reference sequence). The CDR3 DNA reads as TGTGCCAGTAGTATCAACTCCGCCGGGGTCTATCAGCCCCAGCATTTT. Amino acid sequence: CASSINSAGVYQPQHF.

This clone was picked up one time. The chain has TRBV2 and TRBJ1-4, with a weak D call TRBD1 (6 bases). This CDR3 contains 14 residues. Looked up from germline, CDR1 is SNHLY and CDR2 is FYNNEI. Trimming took 6 bases from V and 3 from J, leaving 11 bases between them. In DNA, the CDR3 is TGTGCCAGCAGAGTGGACAGCGCTAATGAAAAACTGTTTTTT. Amino acids: CASRVDSANEKLFF.

The chain employs TRBV5-1 and TRBJ1-3, with 9 positions matching TRBD1. V lost 3 bases, J lost 5 bases, and 9 bases stayed unmatched. The CDR3 contains 16 residues. The V gene's germline CDR1 is SGHRS and CDR2 YFSETQ. The CDR3 loop reads CASSSAPGTGRNTIYF. The CDR3 DNA is TGCGCCAGCAGCTCGGCGCCCGGGACAGGGAGAAACACCATATATTTT.

The chain couples TRBV5-4 to TRBJ2-1, with TRBD1 matching over 7 bases. J lost 0 bases, V lost 0 bases, and 6 bases had no gene match. CDR3 length equals 17 residues. In germline, CDR1 is SGHNT, CDR2 YYREEE (reference sequence). The CDR3 DNA follows: TGTGCCAGCAGCTTGGAGAGGGGGACAGTCTCCTACAATGAGCAGTTCTTC. Protein: CASSLERGTVSYNEQFF.

The CDR3 coding sequence is TGTGCCAGCAGCCTACTAGCGGGGGCGCGTACAGATACGCAGTATTTT. This codes for CASSLLAGARTDTQYF. The chain employs TRBV5-4 and TRBJ2-3; 11 bases line up with TRBD2. Losses at the gene ends were 4 bases for V and 3 bases for J; bases not matched to a gene: 7. The V gene's germline CDR1 is SGHNT and CDR2 YYREEE (reference sequence). The CDR3 consists of 16 residues.

The rearrangement uses TRBV30 and TRBJ1-1; 7 nucleotides line up with TRBD1. After removal of 3 bases from V and 5 bases from J, the junction contained 9 bases not matched to a gene. The CDR3 is 14 amino acids. Germline V gene data show CDR1 as GTSNPN and CDR2 as SVGIG (reference sequence). CDR3 DNA sequence: TGTGCCTGGAGCGTTACAGGGGATTGGACTGAAGCTTTCTTT. Translation gives CAWSVTGDWTEAFF.

V is TRBV25-1 and J is TRBJ1-3; D ambiguous. The CDR3 spans 11 residues. Trimming cost V 6 bases and J 2 bases, with 2 bases left between them. Germline V lookup: CDR1 MGHDK, CDR2 SYGVNS. DNA of the CDR3: TGTGCCAGCAGCACTGGAAACACCATATATTTT. It codes for CASSTGNTIYF. Based on the CDR3 plus reference TRBV25-1 and TRBJ1-3, the full variable domain is EADIYQTPRYLVIGTGKKITLECSQTMGHDKMYWYQQDPGMELHLIHYSYGVNSTEKGDLSSESTVSRIRTEHFPLTLESARPSHTSQYLCASSTGNTIYFGEGSWLTVV.

The chain combines TRBV27 with TRBJ2-1; a weak D match, TRBD1 (6 bases). Germline CDR1 MNHEY, CDR2 SMNVEV (reference sequence). The CDR3 has 14 residues. Trimming removed 7 bases from V and 5 bases from J, with 15 bases in between. CDR3 loop: CASTRQGPNNEQFF. DNA of the CDR3: TGTGCCAGCACCCGTCAGGGGCCAAACAATGAGCAGTTCTTC.